This entry describes one TCR beta chain. The data were obtained in a study of CD8 T cells in Susac syndrome. The control group consisted of healthy donors matched for age and sex. An amount of RNA that ranged from roughly 0.45 to 1 ug was reverse transcribed with random hexamers. TCR beta CDR3 was amplified by immunoSEQ covering 54 Vbeta and 13 Jbeta. TCRdb redid the calling of the immunoSEQ multiplex PCR reads with MiXCR, one entry per CDR3 protein. The sample yields about 130,000 distinct CDR3 sequences, 90% to 95% seen once. The junction had 9 bases not matched to a gene; V was cut back by 6 bases and J by 5 bases. The CDR3 runs 16 residues.

The TCR originated in a human donor in good health. The genes are TRBV12-3 or TRBV12-4 and TRBJ2-3, with TRBD2 matching over 12 bases. The sample was CD4+ T cells from PBMCs. The CDR3 here is CASSPSGRAGIDTQYF. CDR3 bases: TGTGCCAGCAGCCCTAGCGGGAGGGCCGGGATAGATACGCAGTATTTT.